The rows below give T cell receptor beta chains drawn from one sample of a study of T cell clonotyping in hematopoietic cell transplantation. Repertoires were generated with immunoSEQ multiplex PCR, while TCRdb's copy carries only in-frame clones and drops some. The sample holds about 41,000 clones, around 85% seen once. The material was peripheral blood mononuclear cells, obtained before stem cell transplant. Receptors originate from a man aged 55 to 70 with acute myeloid leukemia. Some clones in this sample may be carry-over from other donors' samples. Both conserved end residues are part of each CDR3. A D gene is named only where the DNA matches it firmly. Where a row states a size, it is once, few, many or the class of an expanded clone; other rows omit it.

clone size: -
J gene: TRBJ1-1
D gene: -
V gene: TRBV7-8
CDR3 DNA: TGTGCCAGCGGCCGCGCCGAAGGGGGTGAAGCTTTCTTT
CDR3 protein: CASGRAEGGEAFF

clone size: -
J gene: TRBJ1-2
D gene: -
V gene: TRBV28
CDR3 DNA: TGTGCCAGCAGCGTGGACAGTCGATATGGCTACACCTTC
CDR3 protein: CASSVDSRYGYTF

clone size: -
J gene: TRBJ1-1
D gene: -
V gene: TRBV28
CDR3 DNA: TGTGCCAGCAGTTTAAGGCCTGGGGGATCAACGGCAGCTTTCTTT
CDR3 protein: CASSLRPGGSTAAFF

clone size: -
J gene: TRBJ2-5
D gene: TRBD2
V gene: TRBV28
CDR3 DNA: TGTGCCAGCAGTTTGGCGGGGGGGCTGGAGACCCAGTACTTC
CDR3 protein: CASSLAGGLETQYF

clone size: -
J gene: TRBJ1-5
D gene: -
V gene: TRBV28
CDR3 DNA: TGTGCCACCCAGGCTTGGGCCGATAGCAATCAGCCCCAGCATTTT
CDR3 protein: CATQAWADSNQPQHF

clone size: -
J gene: TRBJ2-5
D gene: -
V gene: TRBV19
CDR3 DNA: TGTGCCAGTAGTGTCCGGGAGCTCCAAGAGACCCAGTACTTC
CDR3 protein: CASSVRELQETQYF

clone size: -
J gene: TRBJ1-4
D gene: -
V gene: TRBV25-1
CDR3 DNA: TGTGCCAGCAGTGATTTTGGGGGGACCATTGAAAAACTGTTTTTT
CDR3 protein: CASSDFGGTIEKLFF

clone size: few
J gene: TRBJ2-1
D gene: TRBD1
V gene: TRBV25-1
CDR3 DNA: TGTGCCAGCAGTGCCCGACAGGGGGTCTTTTGGGAGCAGTTCTTC
CDR3 protein: CASSARQGVFWEQFF

clone size: -
J gene: TRBJ1-1
D gene: -
V gene: TRBV30
CDR3 DNA: TGTGCCTGGAGTCCCCACCCCGGGAACACTGAAGCTTTCTTT
CDR3 protein: CAWSPHPGNTEAFF

clone size: -
J gene: TRBJ2-3
D gene: TRBD1
V gene: TRBV7-2
CDR3 DNA: TGTGCCGGCGGGACAGGGGTACAAGATACGCAGTATTTT
CDR3 protein: CAGGTGVQDTQYF

clone size: once
J gene: TRBJ2-5
D gene: -
V gene: TRBV5-1
CDR3 DNA: TGCGCCAGCAGCTTGGCCAGGGAGAAAGAGACCCAGTACTTC
CDR3 protein: CASSLAREKETQYF

clone size: -
J gene: TRBJ2-5
D gene: -
V gene: TRBV28
CDR3 DNA: TGTGCCAGCACCCCCCGGAACAGGGTTGAGACCCAGTACTTC
CDR3 protein: CASTPRNRVETQYF

clone size: -
J gene: TRBJ1-6
D gene: -
V gene: TRBV30
CDR3 DNA: TGTGCCTGGAGTGTACCGGTAGGGCCTGGGCCCCTCCACTTT
CDR3 protein: CAWSVPVGPGPLHF

clone size: -
J gene: TRBJ2-7
D gene: -
V gene: TRBV4-2
CDR3 DNA: TGTGCCAGCAGCCAAGATGGGGGACAGTACTTC
CDR3 protein: CASSQDGGQYF

clone size: -
J gene: TRBJ1-1
D gene: -
V gene: TRBV18
CDR3 DNA: TGTGCCAGCTCACGGCCCCAGGGAAAAACTGAAGCTTTCTTT
CDR3 protein: CASSRPQGKTEAFF

clone size: -
J gene: TRBJ1-4
D gene: -
V gene: TRBV7-3
CDR3 DNA: TGTGCCAGCAGCTTAAATGCCGCCCCGGGTGAAAAACTGTTTTTT
CDR3 protein: CASSLNAAPGEKLFF

clone size: -
J gene: TRBJ1-6
D gene: -
V gene: TRBV7-2
CDR3 DNA: TGTGCCAGCAGCCAGAACGGGGCTGGCAGTCCTTCACCCCTCCACTTT
CDR3 protein: CASSQNGAGSPSPLHF

clone size: few
J gene: TRBJ1-1
D gene: -
V gene: TRBV5-1
CDR3 DNA: TGCGCCAGCAGCTTATACCCGGGTTCCACTGAAGCTTTCTTT
CDR3 protein: CASSLYPGSTEAFF

clone size: once
J gene: TRBJ2-3
D gene: -
V gene: TRBV9
CDR3 DNA: TGTGCCAGCAGCGTAGGGGCTGGTACCTTAGGCACAGATACGCAGTATTTT
CDR3 protein: CASSVGAGTLGTDTQYF

clone size: -
J gene: TRBJ2-3
D gene: TRBD1
V gene: TRBV4-2
CDR3 DNA: TGTGCCAGCAGCCTCAACCCCCCGGGACAGGGGACAGATACGCAGTATTTT
CDR3 protein: CASSLNPPGQGTDTQYF

clone size: -
J gene: TRBJ2-2
D gene: -
V gene: TRBV11-3
CDR3 DNA: TGTGCCAGCAGCTTAGCAATAGGGACAAACACCGGGGAGCTGTTTTTT
CDR3 protein: CASSLAIGTNTGELFF

clone size: -
J gene: TRBJ2-2
D gene: -
V gene: TRBV11-2
CDR3 DNA: TGTGCCAGCAGCTTAACTGTTATGGTCGGGAGAGGGGAGCTGTTTTTT
CDR3 protein: CASSLTVMVGRGELFF

clone size: -
J gene: TRBJ1-4
D gene: -
V gene: TRBV4-2
CDR3 DNA: TGTGCCAGCAGCCTTTCACTCCAGGGACCGAATGAAAAACTGTTTTTT
CDR3 protein: CASSLSLQGPNEKLFF

clone size: -
J gene: TRBJ1-3
D gene: -
V gene: TRBV27
CDR3 DNA: TGTGCCAGCAGTACGTCTGGAAACACCATATATTTT
CDR3 protein: CASSTSGNTIYF

clone size: -
J gene: TRBJ1-3
D gene: -
V gene: TRBV9
CDR3 DNA: TGTGCCAGCAGCGCCCTAGGGAACACCATATATTTT
CDR3 protein: CASSALGNTIYF

clone size: -
J gene: TRBJ2-1
D gene: TRBD1
V gene: TRBV6-6
CDR3 DNA: TGTGCCAGCAGACCACCCGGGACAGGGAATGAGCAGTTCTTC
CDR3 protein: CASRPPGTGNEQFF

clone size: -
J gene: TRBJ2-1
D gene: -
V gene: TRBV28
CDR3 DNA: TGTGCCAGCACCTTGGGGGGACCCTCGGTGAATGAGCAGTTCTTC
CDR3 protein: CASTLGGPSVNEQFF

clone size: -
J gene: TRBJ2-5
D gene: TRBD2
V gene: TRBV25-1
CDR3 DNA: TGTGCCAGCAGTGACGTCGGCGGGGGGGCCTCAGAGACCCAGTACTTC
CDR3 protein: CASSDVGGGASETQYF

clone size: -
J gene: TRBJ1-1
D gene: -
V gene: TRBV19
CDR3 DNA: TGTGCCAGTACCACTCAACAAGGGGGGGGAGTCGCTGAAGCTTTCTTT
CDR3 protein: CASTTQQGGGVAEAFF